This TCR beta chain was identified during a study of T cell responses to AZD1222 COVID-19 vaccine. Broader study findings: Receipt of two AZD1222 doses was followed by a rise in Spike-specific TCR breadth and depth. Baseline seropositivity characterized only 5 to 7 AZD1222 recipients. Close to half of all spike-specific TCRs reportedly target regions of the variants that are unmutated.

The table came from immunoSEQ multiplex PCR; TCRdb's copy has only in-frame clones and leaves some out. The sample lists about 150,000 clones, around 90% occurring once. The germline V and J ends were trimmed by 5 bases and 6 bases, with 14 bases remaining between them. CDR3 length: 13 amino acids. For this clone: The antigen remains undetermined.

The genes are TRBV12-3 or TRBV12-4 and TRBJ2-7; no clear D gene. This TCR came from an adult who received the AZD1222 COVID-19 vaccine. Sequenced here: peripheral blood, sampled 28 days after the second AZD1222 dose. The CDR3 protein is CASSPESDGEQYF. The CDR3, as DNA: TGTGCCAGCAGTCCTGAATCGGACGGCGAGCAGTACTTC.